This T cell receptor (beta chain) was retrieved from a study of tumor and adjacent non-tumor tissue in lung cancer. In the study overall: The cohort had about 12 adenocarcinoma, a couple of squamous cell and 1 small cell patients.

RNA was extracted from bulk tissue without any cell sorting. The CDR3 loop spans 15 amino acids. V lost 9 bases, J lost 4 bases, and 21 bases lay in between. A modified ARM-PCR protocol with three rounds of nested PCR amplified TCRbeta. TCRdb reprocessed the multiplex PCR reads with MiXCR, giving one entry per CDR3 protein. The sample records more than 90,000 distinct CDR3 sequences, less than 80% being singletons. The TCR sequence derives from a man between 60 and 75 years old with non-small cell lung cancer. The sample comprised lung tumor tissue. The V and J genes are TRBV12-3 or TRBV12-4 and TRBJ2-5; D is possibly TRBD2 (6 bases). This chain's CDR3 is CASSNTGLALETQYF. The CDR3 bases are TGTGCCAGTTCGAATACGGGACTGGCGTTAGAGACCCAGTACTTC.